The T cell receptor beta chain described here comes from a study of low-dose radiotherapy and immunotherapy resistance in tumors. Study-level background: Cohort 2 received 1 Gy per fraction every two weeks, totaling 13 Gy over 26 weeks. Administration of intravenous cyclophosphamide at 200 mg/m2 took place every two weeks, one day before radiation and immunotherapy.

The time point here: before trial treatment. This clonotype was seen ten or more times. TRAV- and TRBV-specific primers were used for first-strand cDNA, which covered alpha and beta chains. TCR amplification ran approximately 20 PCR cycles using constant-region and V-primer adapter primers. TCRdb re-called the reads through MiXCR, storing one row per CDR3 protein. The repertoire includes some 60,000 distinct CDR3 sequences, roughly 29% of them detected once, and about 6.6% sits in the top ten. The CDR3 covers 15 residues. Deletions cut 0 bases from V and 8 bases from J, with 13 bases between. The sequence derives from a male donor with rectosigmoid adenocarcinoma. The sequencing here drew on PBMCs, taken before treatment. The V gene is TRBV12-3 or TRBV12-4, the J gene TRBJ1-4, with D perhaps matching TRBD1 (5 bases). The CDR3 DNA follows: TGTGCCAGCAGTTTAGCCCCGCAGGGTCGGGAAAAACTGTTTTTT. Translated, it gives CASSLAPQGREKLFF.